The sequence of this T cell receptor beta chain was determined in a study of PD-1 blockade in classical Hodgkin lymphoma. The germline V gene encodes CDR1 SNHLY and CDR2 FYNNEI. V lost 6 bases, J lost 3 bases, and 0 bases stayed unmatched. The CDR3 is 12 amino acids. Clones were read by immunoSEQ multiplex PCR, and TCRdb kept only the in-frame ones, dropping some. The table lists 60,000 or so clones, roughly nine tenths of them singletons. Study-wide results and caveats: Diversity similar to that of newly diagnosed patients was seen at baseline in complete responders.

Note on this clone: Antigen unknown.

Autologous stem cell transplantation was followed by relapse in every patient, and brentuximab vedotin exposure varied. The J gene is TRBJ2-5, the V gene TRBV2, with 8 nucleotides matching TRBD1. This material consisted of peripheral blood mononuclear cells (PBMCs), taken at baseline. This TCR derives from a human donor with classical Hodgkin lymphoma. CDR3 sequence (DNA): TGTGCCAGCAGGACAGGGGAAGAGACCCAGTACTTC. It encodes CASRTGEETQYF.